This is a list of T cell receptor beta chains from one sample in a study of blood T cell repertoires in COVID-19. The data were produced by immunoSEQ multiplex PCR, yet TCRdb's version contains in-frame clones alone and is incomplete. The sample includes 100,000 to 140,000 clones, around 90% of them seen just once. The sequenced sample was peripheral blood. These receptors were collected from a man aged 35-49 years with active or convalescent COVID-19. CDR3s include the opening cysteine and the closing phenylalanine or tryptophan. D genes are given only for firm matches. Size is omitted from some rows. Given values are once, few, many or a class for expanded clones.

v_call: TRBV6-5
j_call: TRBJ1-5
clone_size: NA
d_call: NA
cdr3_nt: TGTGCCAGCAGGGCCACGGGGTTTGGGCCCCAGCATTTT
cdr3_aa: CASRATGFGPQHF

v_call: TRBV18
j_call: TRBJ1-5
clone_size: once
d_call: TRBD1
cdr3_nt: TGTGCCAGCTCCCAATCCTCGGGACAGGGGAATCAGCCCCAGCATTTT
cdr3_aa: CASSQSSGQGNQPQHF

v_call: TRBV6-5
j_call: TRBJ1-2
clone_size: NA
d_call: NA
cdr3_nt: TGTGCCAGCAGTTCCAGGTTTGTCCTGAACTATGGCTACACCTTC
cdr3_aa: CASSSRFVLNYGYTF

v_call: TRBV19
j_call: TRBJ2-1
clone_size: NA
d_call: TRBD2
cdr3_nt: TGTGCCAGTAGTATACTTCCCCAAGTAGCGGGAGGCGGGAATGAGCAGTTCTTC
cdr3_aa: CASSILPQVAGGGNEQFF

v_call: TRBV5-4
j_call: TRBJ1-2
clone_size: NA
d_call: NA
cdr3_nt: TGTGCCAGCAGCTTTGGGGCGGTGTCGGAAACCTTC
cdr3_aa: CASSFGAVSETF

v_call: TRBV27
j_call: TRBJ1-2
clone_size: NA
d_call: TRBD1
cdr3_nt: TGTGCCAGCAGTCCACTACAGGGGGGAGGCTACACCTTC
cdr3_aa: CASSPLQGGGYTF

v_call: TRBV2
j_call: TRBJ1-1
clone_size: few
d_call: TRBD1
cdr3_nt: TGTGCCAGCAGTGGGGGACAGACGACTGAAGCTTTCTTT
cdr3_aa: CASSGGQTTEAFF

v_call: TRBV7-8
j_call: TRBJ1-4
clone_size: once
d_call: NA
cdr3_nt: TGTGCCAGCAGCTTCTGGACGAGGGGGAGTAATGAAAAACTGTTTTTT
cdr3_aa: CASSFWTRGSNEKLFF

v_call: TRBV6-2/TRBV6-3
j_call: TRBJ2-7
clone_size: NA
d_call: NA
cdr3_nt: TGTGCCAGCAGTTACGGAAGCGCTTCCTACGAGCAGTACTTC
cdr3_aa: CASSYGSASYEQYF

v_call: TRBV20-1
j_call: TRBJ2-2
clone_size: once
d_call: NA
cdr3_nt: TGCAGTGCTAGTATGGGGCTGGGGACCGGGGAGCTGTTTTTT
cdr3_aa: CSASMGLGTGELFF

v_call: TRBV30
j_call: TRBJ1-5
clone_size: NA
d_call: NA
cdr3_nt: TGTGCCTGGAGTCCAGGAGGAGGCAATCAGCCCCAGCATTTT
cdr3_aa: CAWSPGGGNQPQHF

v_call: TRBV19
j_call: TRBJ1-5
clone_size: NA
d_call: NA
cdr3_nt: TGTGCCAGTAGTATCAGTCCAGGGAATCAGCCCCAGCATTTT
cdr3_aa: CASSISPGNQPQHF

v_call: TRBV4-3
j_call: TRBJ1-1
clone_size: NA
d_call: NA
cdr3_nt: TGCGCCAGCAGCCAAGACTGGGACTTGGGTGAAGCTTTCTTT
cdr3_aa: CASSQDWDLGEAFF

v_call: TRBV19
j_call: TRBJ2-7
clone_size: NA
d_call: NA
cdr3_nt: TGTGCCAGTAGTATCAACTACGAGCAGTACTTC
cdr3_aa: CASSINYEQYF

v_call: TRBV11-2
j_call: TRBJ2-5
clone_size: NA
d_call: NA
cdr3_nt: TGTGCCAGCAGCTACCGTCCGGGATCGGTCGAGACCCAGTACTTC
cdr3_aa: CASSYRPGSVETQYF

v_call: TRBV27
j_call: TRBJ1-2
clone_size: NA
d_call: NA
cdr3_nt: TGTGCCACCTTGGCGAGGGCACAGGGCGGGGGCTACACCTTC
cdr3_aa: CATLARAQGGGYTF

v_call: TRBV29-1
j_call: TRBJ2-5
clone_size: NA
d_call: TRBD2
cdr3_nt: TGCAGCGTCGCTAGCCGGGGGGTAAAAGAGACCCAGTACTTC
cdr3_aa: CSVASRGVKETQYF

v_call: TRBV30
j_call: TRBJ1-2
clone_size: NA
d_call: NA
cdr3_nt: TGTGCCTGGAGTGTACAGTACGGAGGCTACACCTTC
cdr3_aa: CAWSVQYGGYTF

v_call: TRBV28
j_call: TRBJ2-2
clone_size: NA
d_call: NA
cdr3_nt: TGTGCCAGCAGTTTACGGGGGATTAACACCGGGGAGCTGTTTTTT
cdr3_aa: CASSLRGINTGELFF

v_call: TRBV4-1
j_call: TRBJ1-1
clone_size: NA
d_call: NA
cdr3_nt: TGCGCCAGCAGCCAGGACCAGGGGCGATGGACTGAAGCTTTCTTT
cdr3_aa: CASSQDQGRWTEAFF

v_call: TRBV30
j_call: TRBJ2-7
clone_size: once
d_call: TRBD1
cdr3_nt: TGTGCCTGGAGGCCCTACAGGGGGTCCTCCTACGAGCAGTACTTC
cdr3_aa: CAWRPYRGSSYEQYF

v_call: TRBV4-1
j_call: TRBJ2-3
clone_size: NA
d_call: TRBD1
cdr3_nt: TGCGCCAGCAGCCAAGTAGGGACAGGACATACGCAGTATTTT
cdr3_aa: CASSQVGTGHTQYF

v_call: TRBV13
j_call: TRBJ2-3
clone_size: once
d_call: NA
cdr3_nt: TGTGCCAGCAGCTTCCAACGACTGTCAGATACGCAGTATTTT
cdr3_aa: CASSFQRLSDTQYF

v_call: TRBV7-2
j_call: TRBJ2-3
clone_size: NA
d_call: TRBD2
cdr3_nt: TGTGCCAGCAGCTTAGTTCCGGGAGGGAGCACAGATACGCAGTATTTT
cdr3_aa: CASSLVPGGSTDTQYF

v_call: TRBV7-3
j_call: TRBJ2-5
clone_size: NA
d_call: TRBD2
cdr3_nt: TGTGCCAGCAGCTTAACTAGCGGGAGTTCAGAGACCCAGTACTTC
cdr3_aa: CASSLTSGSSETQYF

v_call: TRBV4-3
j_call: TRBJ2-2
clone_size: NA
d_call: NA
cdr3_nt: TGCGCCAGCAGCCAAGTCGGAGGGGGGGAGCTGTTTTTT
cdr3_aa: CASSQVGGGELFF

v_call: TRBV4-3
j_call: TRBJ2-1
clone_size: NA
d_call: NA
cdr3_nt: TGCGCCAGCAGCCAAGGGCGACTGACCTCCTACAATGAGCAGTTCTTC
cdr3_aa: CASSQGRLTSYNEQFF

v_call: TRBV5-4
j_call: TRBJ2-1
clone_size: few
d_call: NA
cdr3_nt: TGTGCCAGCAAGGGAATGACTAGCTCCTACAATGAGCAGTTCTTC
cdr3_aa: CASKGMTSSYNEQFF

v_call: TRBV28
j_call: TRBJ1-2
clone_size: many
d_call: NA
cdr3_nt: TGTGCCAGCCACACGATCGGGAGTCTTAACTATGGCTACACCTTC
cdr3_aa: CASHTIGSLNYGYTF